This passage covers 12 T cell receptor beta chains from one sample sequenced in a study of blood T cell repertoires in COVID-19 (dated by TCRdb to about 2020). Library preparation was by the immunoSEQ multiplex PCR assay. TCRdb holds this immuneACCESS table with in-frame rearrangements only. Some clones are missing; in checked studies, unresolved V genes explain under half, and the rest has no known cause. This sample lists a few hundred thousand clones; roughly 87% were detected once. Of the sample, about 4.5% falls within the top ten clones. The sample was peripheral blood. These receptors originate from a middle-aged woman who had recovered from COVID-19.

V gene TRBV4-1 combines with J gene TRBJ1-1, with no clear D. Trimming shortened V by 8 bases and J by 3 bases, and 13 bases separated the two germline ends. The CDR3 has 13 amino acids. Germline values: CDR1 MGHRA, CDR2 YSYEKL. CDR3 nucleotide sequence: TGCGCCAGCGCGAGGGAGGGTGACACTGAAGCTTTCTTT. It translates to CASAREGDTEAFF.

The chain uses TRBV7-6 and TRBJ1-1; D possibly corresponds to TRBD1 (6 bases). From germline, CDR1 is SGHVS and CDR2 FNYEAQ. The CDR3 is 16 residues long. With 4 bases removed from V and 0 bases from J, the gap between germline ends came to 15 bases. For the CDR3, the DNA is TGTGCCAGCAGCTCAGCACAGACAGGCCTGAACACTGAAGCTTTCTTT. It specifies CASSSAQTGLNTEAFF.

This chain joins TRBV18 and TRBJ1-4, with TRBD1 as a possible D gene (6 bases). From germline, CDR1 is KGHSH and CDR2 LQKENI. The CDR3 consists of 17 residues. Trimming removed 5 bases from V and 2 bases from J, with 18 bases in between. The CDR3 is CASSSMRGKGTNEKLFF. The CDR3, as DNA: TGTGCCAGCTCAAGCATGAGGGGGAAGGGGACTAATGAAAAACTGTTTTTT. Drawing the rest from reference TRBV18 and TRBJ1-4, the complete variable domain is NAGVMQNPRHLVRRRGQEARLRCSPMKGHSHVYWYRQLPEEGLKFMVYLQKENIIDESGMPKERFSAEFPKEGPSILRIQQVVRGDSAAYFCASSSMRGKGTNEKLFFGSGTQLSVL.

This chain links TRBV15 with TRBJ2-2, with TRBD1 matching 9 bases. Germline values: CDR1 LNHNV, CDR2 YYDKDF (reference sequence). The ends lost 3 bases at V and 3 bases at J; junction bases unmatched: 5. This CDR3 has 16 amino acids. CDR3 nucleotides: TGTGCCACCAGCAGTCCCGGGACAGGGTACACCGGGGAGCTGTTTTTT. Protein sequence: CATSSPGTGYTGELFF.

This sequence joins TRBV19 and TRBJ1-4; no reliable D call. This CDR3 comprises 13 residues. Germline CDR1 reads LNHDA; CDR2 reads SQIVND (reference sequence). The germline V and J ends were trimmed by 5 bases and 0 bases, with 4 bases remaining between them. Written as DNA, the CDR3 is TGTGCCAGTAGTTATGCAACTAATGAAAAACTGTTTTTT. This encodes CASSYATNEKLFF.

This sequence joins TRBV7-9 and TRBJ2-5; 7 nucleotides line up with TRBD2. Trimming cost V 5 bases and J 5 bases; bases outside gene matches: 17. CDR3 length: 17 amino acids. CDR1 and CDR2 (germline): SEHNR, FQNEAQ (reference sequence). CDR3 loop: CASSPERASAGGETQYF. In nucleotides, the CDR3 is TGTGCCAGCAGCCCGGAGCGGGCTAGCGCCGGGGGGGAGACCCAGTACTTC. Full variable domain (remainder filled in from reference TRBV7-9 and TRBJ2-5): DTGVSQNPRHKITKRGQNVTFRCDPISEHNRLYWYRQTLGQGPEFLTYFQNEAQLEKSRLLSDRFSAERPKGSFSTLEIQRTEQGDSAMYLCASSPERASAGGETQYFGPGTRLLVL.

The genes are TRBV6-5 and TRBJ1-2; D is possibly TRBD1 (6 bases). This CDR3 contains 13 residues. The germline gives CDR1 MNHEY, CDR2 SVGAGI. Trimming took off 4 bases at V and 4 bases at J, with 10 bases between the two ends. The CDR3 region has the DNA TGTGCCAGCAGTTCAACAGGGCCCTATGGCTACACCTTC. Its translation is CASSSTGPYGYTF.

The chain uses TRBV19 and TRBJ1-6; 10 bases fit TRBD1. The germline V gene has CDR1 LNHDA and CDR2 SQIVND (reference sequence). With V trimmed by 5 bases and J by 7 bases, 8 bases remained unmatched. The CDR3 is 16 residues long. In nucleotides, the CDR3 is TGTGCCAGTAGTTTTGGACAGGGGGTGAAAAATTCACCCCTCCACTTT. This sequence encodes CASSFGQGVKNSPLHF.

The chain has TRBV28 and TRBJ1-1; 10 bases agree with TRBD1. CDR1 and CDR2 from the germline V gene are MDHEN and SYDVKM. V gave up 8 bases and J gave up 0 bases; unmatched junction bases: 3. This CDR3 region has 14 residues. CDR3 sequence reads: CASGTGEMNTEAFF. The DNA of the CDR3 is TGTGCCAGCGGGACAGGGGAAATGAACACTGAAGCTTTCTTT. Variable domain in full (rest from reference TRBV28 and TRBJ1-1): DVKVTQSSRYLVKRTGEKVFLECVQDMDHENMFWYRQDPGLGLRLIYFSYDVKMKEKGDIPEGYSVSREKKERFSLILESASTNQTSMYLCASGTGEMNTEAFFGQGTRLTVV.

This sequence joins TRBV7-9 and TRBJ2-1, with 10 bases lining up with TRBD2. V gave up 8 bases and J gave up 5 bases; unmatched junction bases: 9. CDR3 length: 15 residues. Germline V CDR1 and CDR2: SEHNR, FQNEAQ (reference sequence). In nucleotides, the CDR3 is TGTGCCAGCGAGACTAGCGGGTGGGGGAACAATGAGCAGTTCTTC. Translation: CASETSGWGNNEQFF.

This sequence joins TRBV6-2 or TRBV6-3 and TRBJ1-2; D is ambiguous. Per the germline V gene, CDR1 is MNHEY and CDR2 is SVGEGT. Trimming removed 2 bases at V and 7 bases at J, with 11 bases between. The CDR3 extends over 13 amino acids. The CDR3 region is CASSYKAGSGYTF. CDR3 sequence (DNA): TGTGCCAGCAGTTACAAGGCAGGTTCTGGCTACACCTTC.

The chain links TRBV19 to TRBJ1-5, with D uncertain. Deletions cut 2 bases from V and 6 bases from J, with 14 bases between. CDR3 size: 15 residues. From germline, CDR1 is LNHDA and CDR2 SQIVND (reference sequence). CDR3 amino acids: CASSISGVVSQPQHF. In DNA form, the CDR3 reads TGTGCCAGTAGTATATCCGGGGTGGTGTCTCAGCCCCAGCATTTT. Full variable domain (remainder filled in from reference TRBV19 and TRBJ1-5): DGGITQSPKYLFRKEGQNVTLSCEQNLNHDAMYWYRQDPGQGLRLIYYSQIVNDFQKGDIAEGYSVSREKKESFPLTVTSAQKNPTAFYLCASSISGVVSQPQHFGDGTRLSIL.